Each of the 10 T cell receptor beta chains below was sequenced from the same sample in a study of spatial heterogeneity in lung cancer. Overall study findings and caveats: The number of expanded tumor alpha and beta chains correlated with mutation number.

No cognate antigen is known for these TCRs. As to time point: sample taken at primary tumor resection. TCRdb called the 5' RACE reads again in MiXCR, with one record for every CDR3 protein. The sample contains some 5,000 distinct CDR3 sequences, approximately 31% of which appear only once. The sequences come from lung tumor tissue, collected at surgery. The receptors derive from a female donor with early-stage non-small cell lung cancer.

This clonotype has only a few counts. The chain recombines TRBV7-9 with TRBJ2-7; D might be TRBD1 (6 bases). Trimming took off 0 bases at V and 5 bases at J, with 11 bases between the two ends. Per germline, CDR1 SEHNR and CDR2 FQNEAQ (reference sequence). There are 14 residues in the CDR3. Here the CDR3 reads CASSLADSWDEQYF. In DNA form, the CDR3 reads TGTGCCAGCAGCTTAGCGGACAGCTGGGACGAGCAGTACTTC.

A single count supports this clonotype. V and J are TRBV5-1 and TRBJ2-7; D could derive from TRBD1 or TRBD2 (5 bases each). The V and J ends lost 4 bases and 2 bases respectively, with 22 bases between them. This CDR3 has 17 amino acids. Germline V gene lookup returns CDR1 SGHRS and CDR2 YFSETQ. This chain's CDR3 is CASSPIPSGTTPYEQYF. As DNA, the CDR3 is TGCGCCAGCAGCCCGATTCCCTCCGGGACGACCCCCTACGAGCAGTACTTC.

The chain employs TRBV7-9 and TRBJ2-3; 10 positions agree with TRBD2. CDR1 is SEHNR, CDR2 FQNEAQ, per germline (reference sequence). This CDR3 comprises 18 residues. The ends lost 2 bases at V and 5 bases at J; junction bases unmatched: 13. The CDR3 loop reads CASSLPPRLAGVQDTQYF. As DNA, the CDR3 is TGTGCCAGCAGCTTACCACCCCGCCTAGCGGGAGTTCAAGATACGCAGTATTTT.

The chain's CDR3 is CASRTQGAVNNEQFF. CDR3 nucleotide sequence: TGTGCCAGCAGAACACAGGGGGCGGTCAACAATGAGCAGTTCTTC. The rearrangement links TRBV28 to TRBJ2-1; 9 bases align to TRBD1. CDR1 MDHEN and CDR2 SYDVKM come from the germline V gene. This CDR3 has 15 amino acids. Germline trimming cut 6 bases from V and 5 bases from J; bases unmatched to any gene: 8.

The chain has TRBV29-1 and TRBJ2-2; TRBD1 is a possible D gene (6 bases). This CDR3 spans 18 amino acids. In germline, CDR1 is SQVTM, CDR2 ANQGSEA. V was trimmed by 1 base and J by 0 bases, leaving 18 bases between them. The CDR3, as DNA: TGCAGCGTTGAAGTCCGCACCCGACAGGTCGCGAACACCGGGGAGCTGTTTTTT. It is translated as CSVEVRTRQVANTGELFF.

This clonotype was counted many times. CDR3 amino acids: CASSTGEGYTEAFF. CDR3 DNA sequence: TGTGCCAGCAGTACAGGGGAGGGGTACACTGAAGCTTTCTTT. V and J are TRBV27 and TRBJ1-1; 7 positions match TRBD1. Germline assignment: CDR1 MNHEY and CDR2 SMNVEV (reference sequence). The CDR3 runs to 14 residues. J gave up 3 bases and V 5 bases, and 6 bases lay outside the gene matches.

This clonotype is termed large. The rearrangement joins TRBV20-1 to TRBJ2-5; 12 bases are shared with TRBD2. The V gene end was trimmed by 5 bases and the J gene end by 5 bases; junction bases not matched to a gene: 6. Germline lookup yields CDR1 DFQATT and CDR2 SNEGSKA (reference sequence). CDR3 size: 14 residues. The CDR3 protein is CSAPTSGGSETQYF. CDR3 coding DNA: TGCAGTGCTCCAACTAGCGGGGGGTCGGAGACCCAGTACTTC.

This clonotype has a single count. The chain uses TRBV29-1 and TRBJ2-5, with D maybe TRBD1 (6 bases). The CDR3 has 14 amino acids. Germline V CDR1 and CDR2: SQVTM, ANQGSEA. Trimming removed 4 bases at V and 5 bases at J, with 17 bases between. The CDR3 DNA reads as TGCAGCGTTGGCGCCGGGACACTGTCGGAGACCCAGTACTTC. Translated: CSVGAGTLSETQYF.

The sample holds many counts of this clonotype. The V call is TRBV6-2 or TRBV6-3, the J call TRBJ1-1; D is uncertain. The ends were cut back, 8 bases at V and 0 bases at J, with 7 bases in the middle. The CDR3 is made up of 12 amino acids. Germline CDR1 and CDR2: MNHEY and SVGEGT. The CDR3 region is CASLQMNTEAFF. Written as DNA, the CDR3 is TGTGCCAGCCTCCAAATGAACACTGAAGCTTTCTTT.

In this sample, this clonotype is medium-sized. The chain links TRBV5-4 to TRBJ1-1; D is uncertain. The CDR3 extends over 14 amino acids. V dropped 6 bases and J dropped 4 bases, with 16 bases sitting between them. Germline CDR1 SGHNT, CDR2 YYREEE (reference sequence). The CDR3 DNA reads TGTGCCAGCATCCCTATGGGTTCTGCCACTGAAGCTTTCTTT. Its protein product is CASIPMGSATEAFF.